This TCR beta chain was captured by sequencing in a study of blood T cell repertoires in COVID-19. Study-level background: The analysed material was cDNA or gDNA that came from T cells, B-cell-depleted T cells, or PBMCs.

From germline, CDR1 is SGHVS and CDR2 FQNEAQ. Losses at the gene ends were 5 bases for V and 4 bases for J; bases not matched to a gene: 10. The CDR3 consists of 15 residues. Generated by immunoSEQ multiplex PCR, the TCRdb table keeps only in-frame clones and is missing some. The profile shows some 350,000 clones, around 91% of them singletons. Sequenced material: peripheral blood. This TCR was sampled from a young woman who had recovered from COVID-19. The rearrangement links TRBV7-8 to TRBJ1-1; 7 bases map to TRBD1. The CDR3: CASSHIPQGFTEAFF. DNA of the CDR3: TGTGCCAGCAGCCATATCCCACAGGGGTTCACTGAAGCTTTCTTT.